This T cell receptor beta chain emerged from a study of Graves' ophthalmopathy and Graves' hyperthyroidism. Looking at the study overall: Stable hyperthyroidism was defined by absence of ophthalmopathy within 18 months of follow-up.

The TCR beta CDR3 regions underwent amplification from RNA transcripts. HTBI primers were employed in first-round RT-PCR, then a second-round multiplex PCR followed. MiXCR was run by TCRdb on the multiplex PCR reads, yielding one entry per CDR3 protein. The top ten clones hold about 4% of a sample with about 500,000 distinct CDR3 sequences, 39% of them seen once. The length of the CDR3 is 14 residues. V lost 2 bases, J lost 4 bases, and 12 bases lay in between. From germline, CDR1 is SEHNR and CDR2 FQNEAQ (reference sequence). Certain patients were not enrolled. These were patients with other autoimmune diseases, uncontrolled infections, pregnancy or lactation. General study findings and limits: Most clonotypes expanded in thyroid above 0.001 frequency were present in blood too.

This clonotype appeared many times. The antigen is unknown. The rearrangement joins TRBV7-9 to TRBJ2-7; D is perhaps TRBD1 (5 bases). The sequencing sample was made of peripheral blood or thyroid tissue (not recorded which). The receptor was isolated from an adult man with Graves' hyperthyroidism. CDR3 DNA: TGTGCCAGCAGCTTATCACATGGGGCTTACGAGCAGTACTTC. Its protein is CASSLSHGAYEQYF. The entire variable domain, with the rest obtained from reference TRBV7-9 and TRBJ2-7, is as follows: DTGVSQNPRHKITKRGQNVTFRCDPISEHNRLYWYRQTLGQGPEFLTYFQNEAQLEKSRLLSDRFSAERPKGSFSTLEIQRTEQGDSAMYLCASSLSHGAYEQYFGPGTRLTVT.